What follows are 19 T cell receptor beta chains derived from one specimen sequenced in a study of T cell responses to AZD1222 COVID-19 vaccine. Sequenced by immunoSEQ multiplex PCR; TCRdb stores in-frame clones only, minus some. The data show around 130,000 clones, with approximately 85% seen just once and just under 9.5% held by the top ten. Sequenced here: peripheral blood, sampled on day 0 of AZD1222 vaccination. Every receptor here comes from an adult in good health.

The chain links TRBV4-2 to TRBJ2-1; tentatively, D is TRBD1 or TRBD2 (6 bases each). Germline lookup yields CDR1 LGHNA and CDR2 YNFKEQ. The CDR3 length is 13 residues. V was cut by 4 bases and J by 10 bases, with 14 bases left in between. The CDR3 coding sequence is TGTGCCAGCAGCCGCGAACAGGGAGGCGAGCAGTTCTTC. As protein: CASSREQGGEQFF.

The V and J genes are TRBV7-3 and TRBJ1-1, with TRBD1 matching over 7 bases. This CDR3 is 14 amino acids long. J was trimmed by 4 bases and V by 3 bases; bases with no gene match: 5. Germline CDR1 is SGHTA and CDR2 is FQGTGA. CDR3 sequence (DNA): TGTGCCAGCAGCTTCATAGGGGGCAGCACTGAAGCTTTCTTT. It specifies CASSFIGGSTEAFF.

For the CDR3, the DNA is TGTGCCAGCAGTTTATGGCTGGGGGGGGATGAAAAACTGTTTTTT. Its protein product is CASSLWLGGDEKLFF. The rearrangement joins TRBV27 to TRBJ1-4; D is possibly TRBD1 (5 bases). Per the germline V gene, CDR1 is MNHEY and CDR2 is SMNVEV (reference sequence). The V gene lost 1 base and the J gene lost 6 bases, with 12 bases spanning the gap. This CDR3 spans 15 amino acids.

This clone occurred a few times. The CDR3 DNA sequence: TGTGCCAGCAGCCTCAGAATCAGGGGGCCGGGGCAGCCCCAGCATTTT. Amino acid sequence: CASSLRIRGPGQPQHF. V gene TRBV7-2 combines with J gene TRBJ1-5; the match to TRBD1 covers 8 bases. Per the germline V gene, CDR1 is SGHTA and CDR2 is FQGNSA. The CDR3 has 16 residues. Losses at the gene ends were 5 bases for V and 7 bases for J; bases not matched to a gene: 13.

The chain has TRBV7-2 and TRBJ2-6; no reliable D call. The CDR3 length is 13 residues. Germline V lookup: CDR1 SGHTA, CDR2 FQGNSA. The V end lost 7 bases, the J end lost 2 bases, and 6 bases lay between the germline ends. The CDR3 DNA follows: TGTGCCAGCATTCCTCCTGGGGCCAACGTCCTGACTTTC. Its protein is CASIPPGANVLTF.

The genes are TRBV29-1 and TRBJ1-3; no firm D call. Germline CDR1 reads SQVTM; CDR2 reads ANQGSEA. The CDR3 loop spans 11 amino acids. Trimming removed 4 bases from V and 1 base from J, with 2 bases in between. CDR3 sequence reads: CSVVSGNTIYF. Here the CDR3 DNA reads TGCAGCGTTGTGTCTGGAAACACCATATATTTT.

This chain uses TRBV30 with TRBJ1-4; 8 nucleotides match TRBD1. CDR3 length equals 12 residues. J gave up 7 bases and V 2 bases, and 0 bases lay outside the gene matches. CDR1 and CDR2 from the germline V gene are GTSNPN and SVGIG (reference sequence). The CDR3 DNA reads as TGTGCCTGGAGTACAGGGGGTGAAAAACTGTTTTTT. Translated: CAWSTGGEKLFF.

The genes are TRBV2 and TRBJ2-6, with unresolved D. Germline V gives CDR1 SNHLY, CDR2 FYNNEI. This CDR3 spans 16 amino acids. Trimming shortened V by 4 bases and J by 0 bases, and 10 bases separated the two germline ends. The CDR3 nucleotides are TGTGCCAGCAGTGCCAGCCTTAGCTCTGGGGCCAACGTCCTGACTTTC. Translated: CASSASLSSGANVLTF.

The chain employs TRBV28 and TRBJ2-7; TRBD1 is a possible D gene (6 bases). The CDR3 runs 15 residues. From germline, CDR1 is MDHEN and CDR2 SYDVKM. Trimming pared 5 bases from V and 1 base from J, leaving 15 bases between. As DNA, the CDR3 is TGTGCCAGCAGTCCTGGGGGCGTGGAGTCCTACGAGCAGTACTTC. Protein product: CASSPGGVESYEQYF.

The V gene is TRBV7-2, the J gene TRBJ2-2; no clear D. The germline gives CDR1 SGHTA, CDR2 FQGNSA. V was clipped by 5 bases and J by 0 bases, with 7 bases between them. This CDR3 region has 14 residues. The CDR3 spells CASSVLSNTGELFF. For the CDR3, the DNA is TGTGCCAGCAGCGTACTATCGAACACCGGGGAGCTGTTTTTT.

CDR3 in amino acids: CASSQASGRAGTGELFF. In DNA form, the CDR3 reads TGTGCCAGCAGCCAAGCTAGCGGGAGGGCCGGAACCGGGGAGCTGTTTTTT. The chain employs TRBV4-2 and TRBJ2-2; 12 bases fit TRBD2. The ends lost 1 base at V and 5 bases at J; junction bases unmatched: 5. Germline V CDR1 and CDR2: LGHNA, YNFKEQ. This CDR3 has 17 residues.

The chain employs TRBV11-2 and TRBJ1-6; D is uncertain. Germline V gene data show CDR1 as SGHAT and CDR2 as FQNNGV. CDR3 length equals 14 residues. V gave up 0 bases and J gave up 10 bases, with 10 bases separating them. In DNA, the CDR3 is TGTGCCAGCAGCTTAGATCTAGCACAATCACCCCTCCACTTT. Protein product: CASSLDLAQSPLHF.

This clone has just a few counts. This sequence joins TRBV19 and TRBJ2-5, with D perhaps matching TRBD1 (6 bases). V was shortened by 5 bases and J by 8 bases, with 12 bases between the two germline ends. Germline V gene lookup returns CDR1 LNHDA and CDR2 SQIVND (reference sequence). This CDR3 has 12 amino acids. The CDR3 here is CASSWGPSTQYF. The CDR3 nucleotides are TGTGCCAGTAGTTGGGGGCCGTCTACCCAGTACTTC.

V gene TRBV6-5 combines with J gene TRBJ1-2; a possible D gene is TRBD1 (6 bases). V was cut by 5 bases and J by 6 bases, with 19 bases left in between. The V gene's germline CDR1 is MNHEY and CDR2 SVGAGI. This CDR3 comprises 15 residues. The CDR3 nucleotides are TGTGCCAGCAGTCTTCGGGACACCACCGGGCATGGCTACACCTTC. Encoded protein: CASSLRDTTGHGYTF.

This chain joins TRBV24-1 and TRBJ2-2; D is perhaps TRBD1 (5 bases). Germline CDR1 KGHDR, CDR2 SFDVKD. V was clipped by 5 bases and J by 6 bases, with 12 bases between them. This CDR3 spans 14 amino acids. The CDR3 is CATSGGTQSGELFF. In DNA, the CDR3 is TGTGCCACCAGTGGGGGCACTCAGTCCGGGGAGCTGTTTTTT.

The chain uses TRBV3-1 (or the pseudogene TRBV3-2) and TRBJ1-1; D is perhaps TRBD1 (5 bases). Germline V gives CDR1 LGHDT, CDR2 YNNKEL (reference sequence). CDR3 length equals 14 residues. V was clipped by 4 bases and J by 3 bases, with 12 bases between them. The CDR3 loop reads CASSLNRQHTEAFF. In DNA, the CDR3 is TGTGCCAGCAGCCTTAACCGACAGCACACTGAAGCTTTCTTT.

The genes are TRBV19 and TRBJ2-7; tentatively, D is TRBD1 (6 bases). Trimming left V 5 bases short and J 0 bases short, with 14 bases between. Germline loops: CDR1 LNHDA, CDR2 SQIVND (reference sequence). This CDR3 spans 15 amino acids. The CDR3 DNA sequence: TGTGCCAGTAGTTCACACAGGGAGATCTCCTACGAGCAGTACTTC. It translates to CASSSHREISYEQYF.

The J gene is TRBJ2-3, the V gene TRBV10-3; D gene unclear. This CDR3 is built from 11 residues. Germline assignment: CDR1 ENHRY and CDR2 SYGVKD. V was shortened by 9 bases and J by 6 bases, with 10 bases between the two germline ends. CDR3 loop: CAIGIRDTQYF. In DNA, the CDR3 is TGTGCCATAGGTATTCGGGATACGCAGTATTTT.

This chain connects TRBV28 to TRBJ1-4; D is undetermined. CDR1 and CDR2 from the germline V gene are MDHEN and SYDVKM. V was clipped by 5 bases and J by 7 bases, with 14 bases between them. The CDR3 spans 14 residues. The chain's CDR3 is CASSIPPGGEKLFF. CDR3 bases: TGTGCCAGCAGTATTCCTCCGGGAGGTGAAAAACTGTTTTTT.